The rows below give T cell receptor beta chains drawn from one sample of a study of T cell responses to AZD1222 COVID-19 vaccine. Data came from immunoSEQ multiplex PCR; TCRdb stores just in-frame clones and leaves some out. The sample has around 100,000 clones; more than 75% are singletons. The starting material was peripheral blood, obtained on day 0 of AZD1222 vaccination. These receptors originate from an adult in good health. Both conserved end residues are part of each CDR3. D genes are given only for firm matches. Some rows have no size entry. The others give once, few or many, or a class for an expanded clone.

v_call	d_call	j_call	clone_size	cdr3_nt	cdr3_aa
TRBV24-1	TRBD2	TRBJ2-1	NA	TGTGCCACCAGTGATTTTAGACTAGCTTTAAATGAGCAGTTCTTC	CATSDFRLALNEQFF
TRBV5-5	TRBD1	TRBJ1-3	NA	TGTGCCAGCAGCTTGTCGAGTACCGGGACAGGCCCTGGAAACACCATATATTTT	CASSLSSTGTGPGNTIYF
TRBV6-1	NA	TRBJ1-2	NA	TGTGCCAGCAGTGAAGCGCTCGCGAACAGGGAAGTCGGTGGCTACACCTTC	CASSEALANREVGGYTF
TRBV6-4	NA	TRBJ1-1	NA	TGTGCCAGCAGTCCGGGGGGGGCTGGGTACACTGAAGCTTTCTTT	CASSPGGAGYTEAFF
TRBV3-1/TRBV3-2	NA	TRBJ1-4	NA	TGTGCCAGCAGCCAAGTTCGGACTAATGAAAAACTGTTTTTT	CASSQVRTNEKLFF
TRBV24-1	TRBD1	TRBJ1-2	NA	TGTGCCACCAGTGATTTGCAACAGGGGAACTATGGCTACACCTTC	CATSDLQQGNYGYTF
TRBV5-1	NA	TRBJ2-5	NA	TGCGCCAGCAGCCTTGAGACTGCCCCCCAAGAGACCCAGTACTTC	CASSLETAPQETQYF
TRBV7-2	TRBD1	TRBJ1-4	NA	TGTGCCAGCAGCCCGTACAGGGGCCTAAATGAAAAACTGTTTTTT	CASSPYRGLNEKLFF
TRBV11-2	NA	TRBJ2-7	NA	TGTGCCAGCAGCCGCCTAGTCGCGGGCTACGAGCAGTACTTC	CASSRLVAGYEQYF
TRBV18	NA	TRBJ2-4	NA	TGTGCCAGCTCACCCCCGGGACCCGAAGGGAACATTCAGTACTTC	CASSPPGPEGNIQYF
TRBV7-8	NA	TRBJ2-5	NA	TGTGCCAGCAGCTTAGCAGCTAGGACCTGGGGGACCCAGTACTTC	CASSLAARTWGTQYF
TRBV5-1	NA	TRBJ1-1	NA	TGCGCCAGCAGCCTTGTGGGGTCCACTGAAGCTTTCTTT	CASSLVGSTEAFF
TRBV3-1/TRBV3-2	NA	TRBJ1-1	NA	TGTGCCAGCAGGGATGGGGGGAGGGCTTTCTTT	CASRDGGRAFF
TRBV9	NA	TRBJ1-1	NA	TGTGCCAGCAGGGGAGAGGGGGGGGGAGCTTTCTTT	CASRGEGGGAFF
TRBV6-6	NA	TRBJ1-2	NA	TGTGCCAGCAGTTACTCGAGCAGGGACTATGGCTACACCTTC	CASSYSSRDYGYTF
TRBV4-3	NA	TRBJ2-7	once	TGCGCCAGCAGCCACAGCAGGGAGAGGACCTACGAGCAGTACTTC	CASSHSRERTYEQYF
TRBV6-5	NA	TRBJ2-7	NA	TGTGCCAGCAGTTCCTCAGGGACACCCCAGGGGCAGTACTTC	CASSSSGTPQGQYF
TRBV5-5	NA	TRBJ2-7	once	TGTGCCAGCAGCTTGGGAACCCCGGCGGAGGGATTTTCCTACGAGCAGTACTTC	CASSLGTPAEGFSYEQYF
TRBV6-1	TRBD1	TRBJ2-7	NA	TGTGCCAGCAGTGAAGCGTCCCCCCGAGGGACAGGGGTCTACGAGCAGTACTTC	CASSEASPRGTGVYEQYF
TRBV24-1	NA	TRBJ1-1	NA	TGTGCCACCAGTGATCCACCACCGAAGGCTGAAGCTTTCTTT	CATSDPPPKAEAFF
TRBV12-5	NA	TRBJ1-5	NA	TGTGCTAGTGGTTTGGTGAATCAGCCCCAGCATTTT	CASGLVNQPQHF
TRBV19	NA	TRBJ1-1	NA	TGTGCCAGTAGTGAACAGAGGAACACTGAAGCTTTCTTT	CASSEQRNTEAFF
TRBV29-1	NA	TRBJ1-3	NA	TGCAGCGTTCGGAGCTCTGGAAACACCATATATTTT	CSVRSSGNTIYF
TRBV3-1/TRBV3-2	NA	TRBJ2-1	NA	TGTGCCAGCAGCCAAGAAACAGGAGCCTACAATGAGCAGTTCTTC	CASSQETGAYNEQFF
TRBV4-3	NA	TRBJ2-6	few	TGCGCCAGCAGCCAACAGTGGCCCGGGGCCAACGTCCTGACTTTC	CASSQQWPGANVLTF
TRBV12-3/TRBV12-4	NA	TRBJ1-3	NA	TGTGCCAGCAGTTTGTTGGGAGGAAACACCATATATTTT	CASSLLGGNTIYF
TRBV10-2	TRBD1	TRBJ1-2	NA	TGCGCCAGCAGTGAAGGGACAGACTATGGCTACACCTTC	CASSEGTDYGYTF
TRBV3-1/TRBV3-2	NA	TRBJ2-2	many	TGTGCCAGCAGCCCGAGCGGTATTAAGACCGGGGAGCTGTTTTTT	CASSPSGIKTGELFF
TRBV3-1/TRBV3-2	TRBD2	TRBJ2-7	once	TGTGCCAGCAGCCAAGGCCTAGCGGGAGATTTCTGGCAGTACTTC	CASSQGLAGDFWQYF
TRBV3-1/TRBV3-2	NA	TRBJ1-2	few	TGTGCCAGCAGCCAAGATGCGCTCCAGGGAAACTATGGCTACACCTTC	CASSQDALQGNYGYTF
TRBV6-5	TRBD2	TRBJ2-3	NA	TGTGCCAGCAGTTACTCTGGGGCGGGAGGGCAAGATACGCAGTATTTT	CASSYSGAGGQDTQYF
TRBV6-5	TRBD2	TRBJ2-7	NA	TGTGCCAGCAGTCACTCTAGCGGGGGGGCCGACGAGCAGTACTTC	CASSHSSGGADEQYF
TRBV10-3	NA	TRBJ1-4	NA	TGTGCCATCAGTGAGTCTGACAGCGAGAATGAAAAACTGTTTTTT	CAISESDSENEKLFF
TRBV7-8	NA	TRBJ1-1	NA	TGTGCCAGCAGCTTAGCGTCCGGGATTGTCACTGAAGCTTTCTTT	CASSLASGIVTEAFF
TRBV7-9	NA	TRBJ2-3	NA	TGTGCCAGCAGCCCTCCGGGTGAAGACACAGATACGCAGTATTTT	CASSPPGEDTDTQYF
TRBV6-5	NA	TRBJ1-6	many	TGTGCCAGCAGTTCTTTGTACTATAATTCACCCCTCCACTTT	CASSSLYYNSPLHF
TRBV6-5	NA	TRBJ1-1	once	TGTGCCGCTTCCAGGACTGAAGCTTTCTTT	CAASRTEAFF